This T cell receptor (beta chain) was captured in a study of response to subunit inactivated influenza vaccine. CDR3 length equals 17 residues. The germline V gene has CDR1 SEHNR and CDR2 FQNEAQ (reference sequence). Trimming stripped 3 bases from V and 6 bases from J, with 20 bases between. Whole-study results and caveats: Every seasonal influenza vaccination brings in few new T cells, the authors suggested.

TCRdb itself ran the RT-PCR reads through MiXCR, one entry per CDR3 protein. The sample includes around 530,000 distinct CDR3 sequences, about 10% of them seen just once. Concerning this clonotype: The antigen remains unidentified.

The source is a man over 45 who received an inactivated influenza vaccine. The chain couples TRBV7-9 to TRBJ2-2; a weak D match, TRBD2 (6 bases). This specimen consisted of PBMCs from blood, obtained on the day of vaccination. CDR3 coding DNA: TGTGCCAGCAGCTTGGAATTTCGGCGGGGTTTTCCCGGGGAGCTGTTTTTT. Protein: CASSLEFRRGFPGELFF.